Below are 17 T cell receptor beta chains sequenced from a single sample in a study of blood T cell repertoires in COVID-19. Assay: immunoSEQ multiplex PCR; the TCRdb copy retains only in-frame clones and omits some. The sample carries about 74,000 clones, 70% to 75% recorded once. The sample taken for sequencing was peripheral blood. These receptors all stem from a man between 65 and 85 years old with acute or convalescent COVID-19.

This clone was detected only a few times. The rearrangement links TRBV3-1 (or the pseudogene TRBV3-2) to TRBJ2-1; 10 positions match TRBD2. Trimming at V came to 1 base and at J to 3 bases, leaving 18 bases not matched to a gene. Germline assignment: CDR1 LGHDT and CDR2 YNNKEL (reference sequence). The CDR3 extends over 21 amino acids. The CDR3 nucleotides are TGTGCCAGCAGCCAAGTAAAGAGTGGACTAGCGGTCCGAGGGGTCTACAATGAGCAGTTCTTC. It specifies CASSQVKSGLAVRGVYNEQFF.

This clone was seen a few times. This chain uses TRBV19 with TRBJ2-1; 9 bases are a match to TRBD2. The V segment lost 7 bases and the J segment 6 bases; nucleotides outside the gene matches: 4. The CDR3 is made up of 13 amino acids. Germline V gene data show CDR1 as LNHDA and CDR2 as SQIVND (reference sequence). The CDR3 region has the DNA TGTGCCAGTACCCAGACTAGCGGCAATGAGCAGTTCTTC. It codes for CASTQTSGNEQFF.

The chain couples TRBV3-1 (or the pseudogene TRBV3-2) to TRBJ1-2; TRBD1 matches at 8 bases. Germline V lookup: CDR1 LGHDT, CDR2 YNNKEL (reference sequence). Germline trimming cut 2 bases from V and 4 bases from J; bases unmatched to any gene: 3. The CDR3 loop spans 14 amino acids. CDR3 DNA sequence: TGTGCCAGCAGCCAACAGGGGGCCCTCTATGGCTACACCTTC. Residues: CASSQQGALYGYTF.

This chain connects TRBV4-1 to TRBJ2-5; 7 positions agree with TRBD2. CDR3 size: 15 residues. The germline V gene encodes CDR1 MGHRA and CDR2 YSYEKL. V was clipped by 0 bases and J by 3 bases; unmatched bases: 4. In DNA, the CDR3 is TGCGCCAGCAGCCAAGAAAACGGGGGGAAAGAGACCCAGTACTTC. Amino acid sequence: CASSQENGGKETQYF.

The rearrangement joins TRBV18 to TRBJ1-4; TRBD1 aligns across 7 bases. Looked up from germline, CDR1 is KGHSH and CDR2 is LQKENI. The V gene end was trimmed by 6 bases and the J gene end by 5 bases; junction bases not matched to a gene: 15. The CDR3 spans 17 residues. The CDR3 DNA sequence: TGTGCCAGCTCCCAGCAGGGGGGCAAGGTCCCCAATGAAAAACTGTTTTTT. Translating it yields CASSQQGGKVPNEKLFF.

This chain connects TRBV18 to TRBJ2-5; D uncertain. The ends were cut back, 4 bases at V and 5 bases at J, with 11 bases in the middle. The germline CDR1 and CDR2 sequences are KGHSH and LQKENI. CDR3 size: 13 residues. The CDR3 coding sequence is TGTGCCAGCTCACTGGCCAGTTGGGAGACCCAGTACTTC. Protein: CASSLASWETQYF.

The genes are TRBV23-1 and TRBJ1-5; D unresolved. TRBV23-1 is placed among ORFs of uncertain function. There are 17 residues in the CDR3. Deletions cut 8 bases from V and 0 bases from J, with 20 bases between. Written as DNA, the CDR3 is TGCGCCAGCCTGACCGGGAGGTCGGGGAGTAGCAATCAGCCCCAGCATTTT. Its translation is CASLTGRSGSSNQPQHF.

V is TRBV6-1 and J is TRBJ2-1, with a possible D match to TRBD1 (6 bases). The CDR3 runs to 19 residues. Trimming removed 3 bases from V and 5 bases from J, with 26 bases in between. Germline-derived CDR1 and CDR2 are MNHNS and SASEGT. The CDR3 loop reads CASSEVNRERPIKHNEQFF. The CDR3, as DNA: TGTGCCAGCAGTGAGGTAAACAGGGAACGACCCATTAAACACAATGAGCAGTTCTTC.

In this sample, this clone turned up a few times. The chain carries TRBV28 and TRBJ1-2; D uncertain. This CDR3 comprises 12 residues. Trimming pared 2 bases from V and 6 bases from J, leaving 7 bases between. Germline V gives CDR1 MDHEN, CDR2 SYDVKM. Here the CDR3 reads CASSLSGDGYTF. As DNA, the CDR3 is TGTGCCAGCAGTTTAAGCGGAGATGGCTACACCTTC.

This chain joins TRBV24-1 and TRBJ2-3, with D perhaps matching TRBD2 (6 bases). This CDR3 comprises 13 residues. Trimming pared 12 bases from V and 9 bases from J, leaving 21 bases between. Per the germline V gene, CDR1 is KGHDR and CDR2 is SFDVKD. The CDR3 DNA is TGTGCCGTAGGAGCGGGTCCTTTGGGGACGCAGTATTTT. This gives the protein CAVGAGPLGTQYF.

The chain combines TRBV5-4 with TRBJ2-1; 8 nucleotides match TRBD1. Germline V gene lookup returns CDR1 SGHNT and CDR2 YYREEE (reference sequence). V shed 4 bases and J 0 bases; nucleotides not matched to a gene: 3. This CDR3 region has 15 residues. The CDR3 nucleotides are TGTGCCAGCAGCCCCGGACAGGGCTCCTACAATGAGCAGTTCTTC. The encoded protein is CASSPGQGSYNEQFF.

The chain recombines TRBV10-3 with TRBJ1-6, with 10 bases identical to TRBD1. This CDR3 has 15 residues. Germline loops: CDR1 ENHRY, CDR2 SYGVKD. The J segment lost 5 bases and the V segment lost 6 bases, leaving 4 bases of the junction unmatched. CDR3 nucleotide sequence: TGTGCCATCAGAAGGACAGGGGGGGATAATTCACCCCTCCACTTT. Translated: CAIRRTGGDNSPLHF.

About this clone: Mismatch with germline at one junction end may stem from a read error. This chain joins TRBV12-3 or TRBV12-4 and TRBJ2-7, with 7 nucleotides matching TRBD1. The CDR3 runs to 12 residues. The CDR3, as DNA: TGTGCCAGCAGCTCCACCCAGGGGGTGGGTATCTTC. Translating it yields CASSSTQGVGIF.

J is TRBJ1-4 and V is TRBV18; 9 bases are a match to TRBD1. Trimming took 2 bases from V and 8 from J; bases not matched to a gene: 6. The germline V gene encodes CDR1 KGHSH and CDR2 LQKENI. The CDR3 is 15 residues long. The CDR3 protein is CASSPGGTGWEKLFF. For the CDR3, the DNA is TGTGCCAGCTCACCAGGCGGGACAGGGTGGGAAAAACTGTTTTTT.

The chain uses TRBV29-1 and TRBJ1-5, with D unclear. V lost 5 bases and J 2 bases, leaving 7 bases between the germline ends. There are 12 residues in the CDR3. Germline CDR1 is SQVTM and CDR2 is ANQGSEA. This CDR3 reads CSVPGRNQPQHF. CDR3 nucleotide sequence: TGCAGCGTTCCCGGTCGCAATCAGCCCCAGCATTTT.

This clone appeared a few times. The chain uses TRBV5-8 and TRBJ2-1; TRBD1 might be the D (6 bases). V lost 3 bases to trimming and J lost 0 bases, with 13 bases between them. The germline V gene has CDR1 SGHTS and CDR2 YDEGEE. There are 16 residues in the CDR3. In DNA, the CDR3 is TGTGCCAGCAGCTCATTCGCAGGGGCCTCCTACAATGAGCAGTTCTTC. Protein product: CASSSFAGASYNEQFF.

The chain carries TRBV6-2 or TRBV6-3 and TRBJ1-5; 7 bases match TRBD1. The ends lost 0 bases at V and 4 bases at J; junction bases unmatched: 3. CDR1 and CDR2 (germline): MNHEY, SVGEGT. The CDR3 extends over 15 amino acids. The CDR3 loop reads CASSYSRDRNQPQHF. The CDR3 DNA is TGTGCCAGCAGTTACTCCCGGGACAGAAATCAGCCCCAGCATTTT.